This passage covers 16 T cell receptor beta chains from one sample sequenced in a study of neoadjuvant anti-PD-1 for oral cavity cancer. Time point indicated: after neoadjuvant nivolumab, at surgical resection. Here immunoSEQ multiplex PCR was the method, and the copy in TCRdb shows in-frame clones only, minus some. The repertoire holds around 21,000 clones, with 35% to 50% as singletons. Specimen: tumor tissue, collected after nivolumab (anti-PD-1) treatment. The receptors were sampled from a person aged 40 to 85 with oral cavity squamous cell carcinoma.

This rearrangement joins TRBV29-1 to TRBJ1-5; D is perhaps TRBD1 (6 bases). V was clipped by 5 bases and J by 2 bases, with 16 bases between them. CDR3 length: 15 amino acids. Looked up from germline, CDR1 is SQVTM and CDR2 is ANQGSEA. CDR3 sequence: CSVHKQGRGNQPQHF. The DNA for the CDR3 is TGCAGCGTTCACAAACAGGGCCGGGGCAATCAGCCCCAGCATTTT.

This clone was observed a few times. The V and J genes are TRBV4-2 and TRBJ2-7, with a possible D match to TRBD2 (5 bases). Germline V gene lookup returns CDR1 LGHNA and CDR2 YNFKEQ. The CDR3 totals 15 residues. V lost 0 bases and J lost 2, with 11 bases in between. CDR3 nucleotide sequence: TGTGCCAGCAGCCAAGAAGAGGGAAGCACCTACGAGCAGTACTTC. It encodes CASSQEEGSTYEQYF.

There are many counts of this clone. The chain links TRBV9 to TRBJ1-1; no clear D gene. Germline V gene data show CDR1 as SGDLS and CDR2 as YYNGEE. The CDR3 covers 14 residues. V was clipped by 0 bases and J by 3 bases, with 9 bases between them. The CDR3 spells CASSVGGRDTEAFF. CDR3 DNA sequence: TGTGCCAGCAGCGTAGGGGGAAGGGACACTGAAGCTTTCTTT.

This clone has a count of ten or more. The chain uses TRBV5-8 and TRBJ2-3, with D perhaps given as TRBD1 or TRBD2 (5 bases each). Germline V CDR1 and CDR2: SGHTS, YDEGEE. The CDR3 totals 17 residues. The V and J ends lost 3 bases and 0 bases respectively, with 17 bases between them. CDR3 sequence (DNA): TGTGCCAGCAGCTGGACCCGGGACGTCCCTAGCACAGATACGCAGTATTTT. It specifies CASSWTRDVPSTDTQYF. The full variable domain, completed using reference TRBV5-8 and TRBJ2-3, is EAGVTQSPTHLIKTRGQQATLRCSPISGHTSVYWYQQALGLGLQFLLWYDEGEERNRGNFPPRFSGRQFPNYSSELNVNALELEDSALYLCASSWTRDVPSTDTQYFGPGTRLTVL.

The chain uses TRBV28 and TRBJ2-5; D is undetermined. V shed 5 bases and J shed 3 bases, with 1 base lying between them. The CDR3 sequence is 10 residues long. Germline V gene data show CDR1 as MDHEN and CDR2 as SYDVKM. The CDR3 nucleotides read TGTGCCAGCAGTGAAGAGACCCAGTACTTC. Residues: CASSEETQYF.

The CDR3 DNA reads TGTGCCAGCAGCTACCCTAGCGGGGCCGGCGGCACAGATACGCAGTATTTT. Residues: CASSYPSGAGGTDTQYF. V is TRBV7-2 and J is TRBJ2-3; 9 positions match TRBD2. CDR1 SGHTA and CDR2 FQGNSA come from the germline V gene. This CDR3 has 17 amino acids. Trimming cost V 4 bases and J 1 base; bases outside gene matches: 9.

This clone is medium-sized (0.01 to 0.1%) by share. The chain links TRBV18 to TRBJ2-1, with 9 bases matching TRBD1. The CDR3 sequence is 16 residues long. The V and J ends lost 5 bases and 0 bases, in that order; junction bases with no gene match: 5. Germline loops: CDR1 KGHSH, CDR2 LQKENI. CDR3 in amino acids: CASSADRGGSYNEQFF. The DNA of the CDR3 is TGTGCCAGCTCAGCGGACAGGGGAGGCTCCTACAATGAGCAGTTCTTC.

This clone was counted only a few times. The rearrangement links TRBV6-1 to TRBJ1-5, with D tentatively TRBD1 (5 bases). The CDR3 is made up of 14 amino acids. The V and J ends lost 5 bases and 3 bases respectively, with 11 bases between them. The germline gives CDR1 MNHNS, CDR2 SASEGT. This CDR3 is CASSLRQNNQPQHF. CDR3 bases: TGTGCCAGCAGTTTGAGACAGAACAATCAGCCCCAGCATTTT.

In this sample, this clone turned up many times. The genes are TRBV5-4 and TRBJ1-2; a weak D match, TRBD1 (6 bases). The length of the CDR3 is 14 residues. Trimming cost V 6 bases and J 3 bases, with 15 bases left between them. CDR1 is SGHNT and CDR2 is YYREEE in the germline V gene (reference sequence). The chain's CDR3 is CASILMGADYGYTF. CDR3 nucleotide sequence: TGTGCCAGCATCCTGATGGGGGCCGACTATGGCTACACCTTC.

This chain links TRBV2 with TRBJ2-6; D is perhaps TRBD1 (6 bases). Germline CDR1 is SNHLY and CDR2 is FYNNEI. This CDR3 is built from 16 residues. V shed 6 bases and J shed 4 bases, with 16 bases lying between them. The CDR3, as DNA: TGTGCCAGCAGGACCTACCAGGGGTACGGGGCCAACGTCCTGACTTTC. Its protein product is CASRTYQGYGANVLTF.

The table lists this clone with many counts. This chain connects TRBV5-4 to TRBJ1-2; D is uncertain. The CDR3 contains 13 residues. The germline CDR1 and CDR2 sequences are SGHNT and YYREEE (reference sequence). Trimming left V 0 bases short and J 7 bases short, with 10 bases between. Written as DNA, the CDR3 is TGTGCCAGCAGCTTGGAGCGGGTTTCTGGCTACACCTTC. It yields the protein CASSLERVSGYTF.

The chain recombines TRBV19 with TRBJ1-5, with a tentative D call TRBD1 (6 bases). Germline lookup yields CDR1 LNHDA and CDR2 SQIVND (reference sequence). V was trimmed by 6 bases and J by 6 bases, leaving 18 bases between them. There are 15 residues in the CDR3. This CDR3 reads CASSRGRQEGQPQHF. The DNA of the CDR3 is TGTGCCAGTAGCCGAGGTCGACAGGAAGGTCAGCCCCAGCATTTT.

The rearrangement links TRBV19 to TRBJ1-1; weak D call: TRBD1 (6 bases). The CDR3 extends over 14 amino acids. Germline loops: CDR1 LNHDA, CDR2 SQIVND (reference sequence). Trimming shortened V by 5 bases and J by 4 bases, and 14 bases separated the two germline ends. The CDR3 loop reads CASSPGGIRTEAFF. In DNA, the CDR3 is TGTGCCAGTAGTCCCGGGGGCATTCGCACTGAAGCTTTCTTT.

The chain recombines TRBV6-5 with TRBJ2-7; D remains ambiguous. Trimming removed 0 bases at V and 3 bases at J, with 12 bases between. The CDR3 has 15 amino acids. CDR1 is MNHEY and CDR2 is SVGAGI in the germline V gene. The CDR3 nucleotides are TGTGCCAGCAGTTACTCGCCAGGAACCTACTACGAGCAGTACTTC. It codes for CASSYSPGTYYEQYF.

The V and J genes are TRBV7-6 and TRBJ2-3, with TRBD2 matching over 7 bases. Germline V gene lookup returns CDR1 SGHVS and CDR2 FNYEAQ. The V and J ends lost 2 bases and 1 base, in that order; junction bases with no gene match: 9. The CDR3 length is 17 residues. The CDR3 nucleotides are TGTGCCAGCAGCTTATCCGTAATGGCGGGGGGCACAGATACGCAGTATTTT. It specifies CASSLSVMAGGTDTQYF.

The V call is TRBV15, the J call TRBJ2-1; the D is unclear. Germline V CDR1 and CDR2: LNHNV, YYDKDF (reference sequence). Trimming took 8 bases from V and 4 from J, leaving 12 bases between them. The CDR3 loop spans 13 amino acids. This chain's CDR3 is CATRLGTYNEQFF. DNA for the CDR3: TGTGCCACCCGTCTCGGCACTTACAATGAGCAGTTCTTC.